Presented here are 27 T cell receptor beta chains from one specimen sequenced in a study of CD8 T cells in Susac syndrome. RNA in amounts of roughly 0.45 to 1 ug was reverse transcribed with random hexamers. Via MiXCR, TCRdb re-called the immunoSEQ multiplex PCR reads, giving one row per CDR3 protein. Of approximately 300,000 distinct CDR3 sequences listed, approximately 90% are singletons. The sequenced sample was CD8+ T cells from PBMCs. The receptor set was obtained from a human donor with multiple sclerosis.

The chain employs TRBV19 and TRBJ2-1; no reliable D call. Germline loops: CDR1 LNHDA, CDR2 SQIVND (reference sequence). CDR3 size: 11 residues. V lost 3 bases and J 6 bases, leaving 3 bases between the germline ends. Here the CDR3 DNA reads TGTGCCAGTAGTATGTTCAATGAGCAGTTCTTC. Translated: CASSMFNEQFF. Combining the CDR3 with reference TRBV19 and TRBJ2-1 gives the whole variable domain DGGITQSPKYLFRKEGQNVTLSCEQNLNHDAMYWYRQDPGQGLRLIYYSQIVNDFQKGDIAEGYSVSREKKESFPLTVTSAQKNPTAFYLCASSMFNEQFFGPGTRLTVL.

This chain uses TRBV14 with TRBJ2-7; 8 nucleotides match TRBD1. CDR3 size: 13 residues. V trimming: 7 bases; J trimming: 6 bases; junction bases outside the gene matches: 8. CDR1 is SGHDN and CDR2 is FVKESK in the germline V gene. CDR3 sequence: CASTPTTGGEQYF. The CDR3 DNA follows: TGTGCCAGCACCCCCACAACAGGGGGCGAGCAGTACTTC.

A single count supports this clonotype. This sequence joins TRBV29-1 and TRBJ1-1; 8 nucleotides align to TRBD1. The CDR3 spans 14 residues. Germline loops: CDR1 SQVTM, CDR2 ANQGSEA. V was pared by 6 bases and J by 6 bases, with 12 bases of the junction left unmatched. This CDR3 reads CSVGPGQVEAEAFF. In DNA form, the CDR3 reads TGCAGCGTGGGGCCGGGACAGGTCGAAGCTGAAGCTTTCTTT.

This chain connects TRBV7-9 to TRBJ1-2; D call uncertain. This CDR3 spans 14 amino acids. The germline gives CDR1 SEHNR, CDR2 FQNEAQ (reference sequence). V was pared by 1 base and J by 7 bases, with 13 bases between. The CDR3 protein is CASSLGGSLVGYTF. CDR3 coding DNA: TGTGCCAGCAGCTTAGGGGGAAGCTTGGTTGGCTACACCTTC.

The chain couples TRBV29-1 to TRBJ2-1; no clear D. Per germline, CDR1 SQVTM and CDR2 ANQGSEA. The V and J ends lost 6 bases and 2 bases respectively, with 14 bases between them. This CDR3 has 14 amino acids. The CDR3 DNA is TGCAGCGTCCCCAGTGGAGTTGCCTACAATGAGCAGTTCTTC. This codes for CSVPSGVAYNEQFF.

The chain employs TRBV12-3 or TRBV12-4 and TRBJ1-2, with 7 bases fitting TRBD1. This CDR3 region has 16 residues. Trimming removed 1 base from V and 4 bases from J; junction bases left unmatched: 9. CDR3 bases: TGTGCCAGCAGTTTAGGACCCTGGGGACAGCCCTATGGCTACACCTTC. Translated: CASSLGPWGQPYGYTF.

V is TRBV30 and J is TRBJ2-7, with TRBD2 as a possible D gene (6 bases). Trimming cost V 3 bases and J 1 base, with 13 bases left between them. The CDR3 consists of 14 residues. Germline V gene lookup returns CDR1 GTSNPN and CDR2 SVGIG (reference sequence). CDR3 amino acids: CAWSGGAGSYEQYF. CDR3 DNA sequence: TGTGCCTGGAGCGGGGGAGCAGGGTCCTACGAGCAGTACTTC.

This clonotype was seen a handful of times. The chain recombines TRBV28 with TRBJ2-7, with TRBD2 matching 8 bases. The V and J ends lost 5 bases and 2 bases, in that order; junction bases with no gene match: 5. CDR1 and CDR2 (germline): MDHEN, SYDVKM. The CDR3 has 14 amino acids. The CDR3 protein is CASSPGLGAYEQYF. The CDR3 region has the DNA TGTGCCAGCAGTCCGGGACTAGGGGCCTACGAGCAGTACTTC. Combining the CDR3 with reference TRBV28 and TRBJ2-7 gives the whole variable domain DVKVTQSSRYLVKRTGEKVFLECVQDMDHENMFWYRQDPGLGLRLIYFSYDVKMKEKGDIPEGYSVSREKKERFSLILESASTNQTSMYLCASSPGLGAYEQYFGPGTRLTVT.

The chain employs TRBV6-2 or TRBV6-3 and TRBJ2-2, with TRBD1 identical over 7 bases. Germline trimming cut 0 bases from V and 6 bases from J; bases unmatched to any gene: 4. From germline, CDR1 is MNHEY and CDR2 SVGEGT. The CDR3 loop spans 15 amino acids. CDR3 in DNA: TGTGCCAGCAGTTACTCGAGCCAGGGGGCCGGGGAGCTGTTTTTT. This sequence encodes CASSYSSQGAGELFF.

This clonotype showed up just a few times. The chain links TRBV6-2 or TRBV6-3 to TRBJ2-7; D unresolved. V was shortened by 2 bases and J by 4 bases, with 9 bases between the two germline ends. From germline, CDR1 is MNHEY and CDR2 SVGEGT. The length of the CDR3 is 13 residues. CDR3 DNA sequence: TGTGCCAGCAGTTACGTGCCGCAGTACGAGCAGTACTTC. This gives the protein CASSYVPQYEQYF.

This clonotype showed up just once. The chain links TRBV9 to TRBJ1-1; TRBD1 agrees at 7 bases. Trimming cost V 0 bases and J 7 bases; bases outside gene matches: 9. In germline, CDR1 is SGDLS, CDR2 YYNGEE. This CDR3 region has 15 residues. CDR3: CASSVAGGQPVEAFF. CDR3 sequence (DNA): TGTGCCAGCAGCGTAGCAGGGGGACAGCCCGTTGAAGCTTTCTTT.

CDR3 sequence reads: CASGLGIQGAGETQYF. The CDR3 DNA reads TGTGCTAGTGGTTTGGGAATACAGGGGGCAGGGGAGACCCAGTACTTC. V is TRBV12-5 and J is TRBJ2-5, with 9 bases lining up with TRBD1. The CDR3 has 16 residues. V was clipped by 1 base and J by 5 bases; unmatched bases: 8. Looked up from germline, CDR1 is LGHNT and CDR2 is FRNRAP. Using reference TRBV12-5 and TRBJ2-5 for the parts outside the CDR3, the full variable domain is DARVTQTPRHKVTEMGQEVTMRCQPILGHNTVFWYRQTMMQGLELLAYFRNRAPLDDSGMPKDRFSAEMPDATLATLKIQPSEPRDSAVYFCASGLGIQGAGETQYFGPGTRLLVL.

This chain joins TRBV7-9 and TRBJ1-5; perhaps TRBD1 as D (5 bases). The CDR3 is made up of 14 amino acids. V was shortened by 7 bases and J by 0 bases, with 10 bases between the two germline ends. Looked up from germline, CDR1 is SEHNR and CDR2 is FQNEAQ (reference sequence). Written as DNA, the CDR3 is TGTGCCAGCACTGTAGGGGATAGCAATCAGCCCCAGCATTTT. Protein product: CASTVGDSNQPQHF.

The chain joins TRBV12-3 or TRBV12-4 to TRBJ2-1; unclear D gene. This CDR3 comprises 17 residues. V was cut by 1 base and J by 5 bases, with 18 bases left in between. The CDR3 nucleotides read TGTGCCAGCAGTTTAGGGACCCGGGTCCTTGGAAACAATGAGCAGTTCTTC. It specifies CASSLGTRVLGNNEQFF.

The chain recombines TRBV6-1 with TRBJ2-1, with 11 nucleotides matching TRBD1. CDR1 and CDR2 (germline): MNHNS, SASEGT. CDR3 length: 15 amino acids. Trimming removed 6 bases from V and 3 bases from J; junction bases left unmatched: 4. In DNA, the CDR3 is TGTGCCAGCAGGACCGGGACAGGGGGCTACAATGAGCAGTTCTTC. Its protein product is CASRTGTGGYNEQFF.

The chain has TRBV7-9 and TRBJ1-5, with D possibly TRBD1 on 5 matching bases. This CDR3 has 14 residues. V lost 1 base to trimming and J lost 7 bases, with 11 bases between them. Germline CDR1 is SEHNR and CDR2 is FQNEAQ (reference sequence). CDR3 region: CASSLGGARQPQHF. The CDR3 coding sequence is TGTGCCAGCAGCTTAGGTGGGGCACGCCAGCCCCAGCATTTT.

The CDR3 sequence: CASSPSEFGYTF. As DNA, the CDR3 is TGTGCCAGCAGCCCAAGTGAGTTTGGCTACACCTTC. V and J are TRBV9 and TRBJ1-2; D is unresolved. CDR1 and CDR2 from the germline V gene are SGDLS and YYNGEE. The CDR3 is 12 amino acids. With 4 bases removed from V and 7 bases from J, the gap between germline ends came to 11 bases.

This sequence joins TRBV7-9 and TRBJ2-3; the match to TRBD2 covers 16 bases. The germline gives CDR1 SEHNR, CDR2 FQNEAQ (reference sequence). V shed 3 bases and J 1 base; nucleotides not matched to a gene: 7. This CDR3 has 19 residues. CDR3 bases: TGTGCCAGCAGCTTCCCTGGGACTAGCGGGGGGGCTCGCACAGATACGCAGTATTTT. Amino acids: CASSFPGTSGGARTDTQYF.

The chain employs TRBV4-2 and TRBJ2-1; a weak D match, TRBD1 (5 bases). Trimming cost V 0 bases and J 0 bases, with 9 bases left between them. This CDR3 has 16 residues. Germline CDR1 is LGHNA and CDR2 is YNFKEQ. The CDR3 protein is CASSQERDSSYNEQFF. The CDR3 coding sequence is TGTGCCAGCAGCCAAGAACGCGACAGCTCCTACAATGAGCAGTTCTTC.

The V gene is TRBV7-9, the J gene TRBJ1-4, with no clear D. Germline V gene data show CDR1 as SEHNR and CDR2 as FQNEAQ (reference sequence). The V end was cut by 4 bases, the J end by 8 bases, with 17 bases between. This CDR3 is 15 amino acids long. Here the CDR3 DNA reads TGTGCCAGCAGCTCCTACCCCCCTGCGTCCGAAAAACTGTTTTTT. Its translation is CASSSYPPASEKLFF.

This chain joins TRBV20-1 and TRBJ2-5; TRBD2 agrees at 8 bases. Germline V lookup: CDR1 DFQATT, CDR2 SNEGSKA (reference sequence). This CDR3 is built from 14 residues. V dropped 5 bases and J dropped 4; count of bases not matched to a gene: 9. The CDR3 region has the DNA TGCAGTGCTTTATTCGGGAGGGAGGCAGAGACCCAGTACTTC. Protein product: CSALFGREAETQYF.

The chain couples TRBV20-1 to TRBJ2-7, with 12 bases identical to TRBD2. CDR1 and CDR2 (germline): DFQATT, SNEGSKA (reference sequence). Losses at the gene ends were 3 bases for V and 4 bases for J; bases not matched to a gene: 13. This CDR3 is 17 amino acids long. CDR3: CSASGSLAGGPIYEQYF. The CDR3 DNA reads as TGCAGTGCTAGCGGAAGCCTAGCGGGAGGGCCTATTTACGAGCAGTACTTC.

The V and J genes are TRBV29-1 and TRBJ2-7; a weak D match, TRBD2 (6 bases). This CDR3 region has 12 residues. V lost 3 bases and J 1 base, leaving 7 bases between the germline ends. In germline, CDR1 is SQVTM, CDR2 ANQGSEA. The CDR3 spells CSVEEGSYEQYF. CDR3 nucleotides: TGCAGCGTTGAGGAGGGGTCCTACGAGCAGTACTTC.

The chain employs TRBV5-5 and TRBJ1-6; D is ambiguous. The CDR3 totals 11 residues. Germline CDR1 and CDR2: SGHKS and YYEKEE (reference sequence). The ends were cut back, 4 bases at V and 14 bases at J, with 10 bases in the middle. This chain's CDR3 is CASSSGIALHF. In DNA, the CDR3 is TGTGCCAGCAGCAGCGGGATCGCCCTCCACTTT.

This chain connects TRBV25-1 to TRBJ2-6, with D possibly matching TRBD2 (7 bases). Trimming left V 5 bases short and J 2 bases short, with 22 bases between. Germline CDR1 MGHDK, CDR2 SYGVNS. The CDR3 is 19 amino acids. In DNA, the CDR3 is TGTGCCAGCAGTCGCCAACCGGGGGGCGAAGGACCTGGGGCCAACGTCCTGACTTTC. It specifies CASSRQPGGEGPGANVLTF.

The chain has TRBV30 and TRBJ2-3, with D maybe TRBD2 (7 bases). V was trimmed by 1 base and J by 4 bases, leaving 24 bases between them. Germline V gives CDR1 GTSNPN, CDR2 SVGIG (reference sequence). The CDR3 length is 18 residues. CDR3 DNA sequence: TGTGCCTGGAGTGCCGGGACGGGGGGCTCCTGGGTGTCAGATACGCAGTATTTT. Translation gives CAWSAGTGGSWVSDTQYF.

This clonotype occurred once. This chain's CDR3 is CASSHRGQGAIDEQYF. As DNA, the CDR3 is TGTGCCAGCAGTCACCGGGGACAGGGGGCGATTGACGAGCAGTACTTC. The V gene is TRBV27, the J gene TRBJ2-7; 12 bases agree with TRBD1. CDR3 length equals 16 residues. V dropped 5 bases and J dropped 5; count of bases not matched to a gene: 10. Germline values: CDR1 MNHEY, CDR2 SMNVEV (reference sequence).